This T cell receptor beta chain was identified during a study of beta chain features in type 1 diabetes. Study findings and constraints: Shortening that was moderate but significant affected the TCRB CDR3s of Type 1 diabetes patients in all four CD4+ subsets.

The isolated RNA, all of it, was reverse transcribed, so expressed TCRB transcripts were what got sequenced. The study sequenced naive, central memory and regulatory T cell samples to an average of roughly 4 million reads. Only in-frame clones appear in the TCRdb table, and some are missing; sequencing was by immunoSEQ multiplex PCR. Of some 150,000 clones in the sample, 40% to 55% were seen once. Heparinised blood was drawn once per donor, averaging roughly 120 mL. For this clone: Its target is not known.

The sequencing input was Tregs from blood. This TCR was sampled from a man aged 18 to 30 in good health.

As DNA, the CDR3 is TGTGCCAGCAGCCCAAGGGGCCCCTCGGATGGCTACACCTTC. Protein product: CASSPRGPSDGYTF. The chain combines TRBV4-2 with TRBJ1-2; TRBD1 might be the D (5 bases). Trimming left V 4 bases short and J 6 bases short, with 15 bases between. The CDR3 runs to 14 residues. Germline V gene sequence: CDR1 LGHNA, CDR2 YNFKEQ.